This T cell receptor beta chain derives from a study of blood T cell repertoires in COVID-19 (dated by TCRdb to 2019 to 2021). The study in broad terms: Collaborator samples came from the United States, Italy and Spain and covered acute and convalescent phases of COVID-19. The prospective study material was composed of cDNA or gDNA derived from T cells, B-cell-depleted T cells, or PBMCs. Deeply sampled blood TCRbeta repertoires from subjects exposed to, actively infected with, or recovered from COVID-19 were included in the dataset. The repertoires were released in a freely available public database intended as a resource for research on the immune response to SARS-CoV-2. Samples were obtained from the ongoing ImmuneRACE study (first 160 participants) and from 1,000 to 1,500 subjects provided by 6 global collaborators. Sample metadata almost always included a de-identified subject ID, COVID-19 status, age in years and sex. Where available, HLA class I and class II types were taken from metadata supplied by the sample provider and were not determined by assay-based typing.

TCRbeta CDR3 regions were amplified from genomic DNA using the immunoSEQ Assay, a bias-controlled multiplex PCR. Per the authors' processing: Within the assay, amplification of reference gene primers was used to estimate how many nucleated cells each sample contained. To quantify the absolute abundance of each unique TCRbeta CDR3 rearrangement, sequence reads were collapsed and filtered. For each sample, productive Simpson clonality was calculated by taking the square root of Simpson's diversity index across productive rearrangements. TCRdb mirrors the immuneACCESS table, restricted to in-frame sequences. Some clones are absent from its copies; in checked studies, under half trace to an unresolved V gene, and the reason for the others is unknown. V and J calls and clone size are those listed in that table; D and trimming were worked out from the DNA. The sample contains 10,000 to 15,000 clones, around 90% of them found a single time. The ten largest clones take up 20% to 25% of the sample.

The CDR1 and CDR2 encoded by the germline V gene are SGHRS and YFSETQ. The V end loses 0 bases and the J end loses 0 bases, and a stretch of 8 bases separates them. From its cysteine to its phenylalanine, the CDR3 spans 15 amino acids. The read is trimmed to its CDR3 DNA, 45 bases read in frame from base 1. As to this clone: Which antigen it targets is not known. No quality values exist for individual bases; no much larger clone is one base distant.

The investigation overall reported the following: Clinical and demographic metadata were provided uncurated, with the amount varying by source and participant.

The collaborating institutions used their own protocols to collect whole blood in K2EDTA tubes. For TCRbeta analysis, collaborators shipped samples as frozen whole blood, isolated PBMCs, or DNA extracted from either of those sample types. This receptor was identified in a woman aged 55-70 years with active COVID-19. The chain joins TRBV5-1 to TRBJ2-3; TRBD1 might be the D gene, on 5 matching bases. Sequencing was performed on peripheral blood. The CDR3 region reads CASSLEGRSTDTQYF. The DNA sequence is as follows: TGCGCCAGCAGCTTGGAGGGGCGGAGCACAGATACGCAGTATTTT.